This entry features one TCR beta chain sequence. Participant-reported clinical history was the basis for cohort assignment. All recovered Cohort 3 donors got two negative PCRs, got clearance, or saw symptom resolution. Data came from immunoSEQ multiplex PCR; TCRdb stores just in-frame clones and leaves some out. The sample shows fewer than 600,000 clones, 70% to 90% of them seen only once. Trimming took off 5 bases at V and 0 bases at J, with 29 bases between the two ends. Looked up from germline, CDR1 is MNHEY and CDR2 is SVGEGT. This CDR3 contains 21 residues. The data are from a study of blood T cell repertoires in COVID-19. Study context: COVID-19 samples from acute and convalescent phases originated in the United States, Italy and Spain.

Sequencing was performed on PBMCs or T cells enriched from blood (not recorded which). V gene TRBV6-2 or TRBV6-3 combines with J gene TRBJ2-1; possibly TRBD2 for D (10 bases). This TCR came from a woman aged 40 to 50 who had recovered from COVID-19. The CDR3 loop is CASSTGGISGLALSSYNEQFF. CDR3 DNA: TGTGCCAGCAGTACAGGGGGCATCTCGGGACTAGCGCTAAGCTCCTACAATGAGCAGTTCTTC.